This is a list of T cell receptor beta chains from one sample in a study of T-cell memory formation after mild COVID-19. Each CDR3 protein gets one entry after TCRdb re-called the 5' RACE reads with MiXCR. The repertoire consists of some 110,000 distinct CDR3 sequences, with 9.5% to 15% occurring once and the leading ten covering around 25%. The sample comprised PBMCs or a T cell subset sorted from them (not recorded which). The receptors derive from an adult woman who had mild COVID-19 (a few samples of this study predate the infection). Cell type and time point are not known. Each CDR3 is given with its conserved first and last residue. The D gene is left open where the match is weak. Clone size is stated in some rows and not others, as once, few, many or a class when expanded.

clone_size d_call j_call cdr3_length v_call cdr3_nt cdr3_aa
many TRBD1 TRBJ1-2 14 TRBV7-9 TGTGCCAGCAGCATCCGGGACAGGGGCTATGGCTACACCTTC CASSIRDRGYGYTF
- - TRBJ2-3 13 TRBV24-1 TGTGCCACCAGTGCCCTCAGCGGAGGTACGCAGTATTTT CATSALSGGTQYF
medium-sized TRBD1 TRBJ1-1 16 TRBV7-3 TGTGCCAGCAGCTTAACACCGACAGGGCGTAACACTGAAGCTTTCTTT CASSLTPTGRNTEAFF
- - TRBJ2-1 15 TRBV6-5 TGTGCCAGCAGTTACTACAGCAGCTCCTACAATGAGCAGTTCTTC CASSYYSSSYNEQFF
- - TRBJ1-2 16 TRBV12-3/TRBV12-4 TGTGCCAGCAGCGGAGCCGGGCATGGGGGGCTGATTGGCTACACCTTC CASSGAGHGGLIGYTF
few - TRBJ2-3 14 TRBV4-2 TGTGCCAGCAGCCAAGATTCGGAATACGATACGCAGTATTTT CASSQDSEYDTQYF
few TRBD1 TRBJ2-1 14 TRBV19 TGTGCCAGTAGTGAGGGACAGTTCTACAATGAGCAGTTCTTC CASSEGQFYNEQFF
- - TRBJ2-7 15 TRBV5-4 TGTGCCAGCAGCTTCGCAGGACTACCCGACTACGAGCAGTACTTC CASSFAGLPDYEQYF
few - TRBJ2-7 15 TRBV11-2 TGTGCCAGCAGCCGCCCGGGAGCAAGCTTCTACGAGCAGTACTTC CASSRPGASFYEQYF
- - TRBJ1-2 19 TRBV19 TGTGCCAGTAGTATAGATATCGGACAGCCCTCCACTCCCTTCTATGGCTACACCTTC CASSIDIGQPSTPFYGYTF
- TRBD2 TRBJ2-2 18 TRBV5-1 TGCGCCAGCAGCTTGGCGCTTGGACTAGCGGGGAACACCGGGGAGCTGTTTTTT CASSLALGLAGNTGELFF
- TRBD1 TRBJ1-1 17 TRBV12-3/TRBV12-4 TGTGCCAGCAGTTTGGCCCGAGAGGGGGCCATGAACACTGAAGCTTTCTTT CASSLAREGAMNTEAFF
- - TRBJ2-1 16 TRBV24-1 TGTGCCACCAGTGATTTCGGGCCAGCACTACTCAATGAGCAGTTCTTC CATSDFGPALLNEQFF
- - TRBJ2-7 14 TRBV12-3/TRBV12-4 TGTGCCAGCAGTTTAAGATTATACTCCTACGAGCAGTACTTC CASSLRLYSYEQYF
few TRBD2 TRBJ2-4 14 TRBV4-1 TGCGCCAGCAGCCAAGCGGGACTAGAAAACATTCAGTACTTC CASSQAGLENIQYF
- TRBD2 TRBJ2-5 15 TRBV23-1 TGCGCCAGCAGTCAATCCAGGCGGGAGCAAGAGACCCAGTACTTC CASSQSRREQETQYF
many - TRBJ2-7 15 TRBV5-6 TGTGCCAGCAGCTTGGAATGGGACATATACTACGAGCAGTACTTC CASSLEWDIYYEQYF
many TRBD2 TRBJ2-1 14 TRBV7-2 TGTGCCAGCAGCTTAGCGGGAGGGAACAATGAGCAGTTCTTC CASSLAGGNNEQFF
many - TRBJ2-3 15 TRBV19 TGTGCCAGTAGTGTCTCGGGACTGGGCACAGATACGCAGTATTTT CASSVSGLGTDTQYF
- - TRBJ2-7 13 TRBV20-1 TGCAGTGCTAGAGATCAGAGGTCCTACGAGCAGTACTTC CSARDQRSYEQYF
- TRBD2 TRBJ2-3 15 TRBV29-1 TGCAGCGCTCCCGGCGGGGACTACCGCACAGATACGCAGTATTTT CSAPGGDYRTDTQYF
many - TRBJ2-5 12 TRBV7-9 TGTGCCCACCAAGGTCCACAAGAGACCCAGTACTTC CAHQGPQETQYF
- - TRBJ2-5 15 TRBV11-2 TGTGCCAGCAGCTTAGATTGGACAGTTCAAGAGACCCAGTACTTC CASSLDWTVQETQYF
- - TRBJ2-7 11 TRBV29-1 TGCAGCGTTTCATCAGGGTACGAGCAGTACTTC CSVSSGYEQYF
- TRBD1 TRBJ1-4 16 TRBV4-2 TGTGCCAGCAGCCAAGTGGCAGGGGGTTCGAATGAAAAACTGTTTTTT CASSQVAGGSNEKLFF
- TRBD1 TRBJ1-1 17 TRBV4-2 TGTGCCAGCAGCCCGGAATGGACAGGGATGGCAAACACTGAAGCTTTCTTT CASSPEWTGMANTEAFF
- - TRBJ1-2 14 TRBV27 TGTGCCACCCGTCTGGGGGGCTCAAACTATGGCTACACCTTC CATRLGGSNYGYTF
few - TRBJ2-7 15 TRBV29-1 TGCAGCGTTGAAGATCTTGGGGGACGCTCCTACGAGCAGTACTTC CSVEDLGGRSYEQYF
few - TRBJ2-1 15 TRBV13 TGTGCCAGCAGCTTAGGCCCCAACGAAAACAATGAGCAGTTCTTC CASSLGPNENNEQFF
- - TRBJ2-1 12 TRBV24-1 TGTGCCACCAGTGATTTGCCAAATGAGCAGTTCTTC CATSDLPNEQFF
- - TRBJ2-3 15 TRBV9 TGTGACAGCAGCGTAGCCGGGGAGAAGACAGATACGCAGTATTTT CDSSVAGEKTDTQYF
once TRBD1 TRBJ1-1 14 TRBV6-5 TGTGCCAGCAGACCGGGACAGTTGAACACTGAAGCTTTCTTT CASRPGQLNTEAFF
- - TRBJ2-7 13 TRBV30 TGTGCCTGGATGGGGGACGGCTTCTACGAGCAGTACTTC CAWMGDGFYEQYF
- TRBD2 TRBJ2-1 14 TRBV6-5 TGTGCCAGCAGTTACGGGACTAGCGCCTATGAGCAGTTCTTC CASSYGTSAYEQFF
many TRBD1 TRBJ2-5 15 TRBV15 TGTGCCACCAGCGACCGGGACAGCTACCAAGAGACCCAGTACTTC CATSDRDSYQETQYF
many TRBD2 TRBJ2-7 17 TRBV27 TGTGCCAGCAGTCCCTATCCTGGGACTAGCGGGGTTGGAGGGCCACACTTC CASSPYPGTSGVGGPHF
- - TRBJ2-5 13 TRBV7-9 TGTGCCAGCAGCCCCGGACCCCGGGAGACCCAGTACTTC CASSPGPRETQYF
few - TRBJ1-2 16 TRBV27 TGTGCCAGCAGTTTATCTCCCAGGCCAGCTAACTATGGCTACACCTTC CASSLSPRPANYGYTF
- TRBD2 TRBJ2-2 17 TRBV5-1 TGCGCCAGCAGCTTGGGACTAGCGGGAGTAGGCACCGGGGAGCTGTTTTTT CASSLGLAGVGTGELFF
- - TRBJ2-7 11 TRBV6-6 TGTGCCAGCGCTTGGGACTACGAGCAGTACTTC CASAWDYEQYF
few - TRBJ2-1 15 TRBV5-1 TGCGCCAGCAGCTCTCGACAGGACCAGTGGAATGAGCAGTTCTTC CASSSRQDQWNEQFF
few - TRBJ2-1 13 TRBV20-1 TGCAGTGGGTCCAGGGCGGCCTACAATGAGCAGTTCTTC CSGSRAAYNEQFF
few - TRBJ2-2 16 TRBV6-1 TGTGCCAGCAATGGGGGGAGCCACGGAGACACCGGGGAGCTGTTTTTT CASNGGSHGDTGELFF
- - TRBJ2-3 13 TRBV3-1 TGTGCCAGCAGCGAACCCCCCACAGATACGCAGTATTTT CASSEPPTDTQYF
few - TRBJ2-5 15 TRBV6-5 TGTGCCAGCAGTTACTTGTCCCAGGGAGGAGAGACCCAGTACTTC CASSYLSQGGETQYF
- - TRBJ1-5 14 TRBV7-9 TGTGCCAGCAGTTTCCAGGGTGGCAATCAGCCCCAGCATTTT CASSFQGGNQPQHF
many TRBD2 TRBJ2-3 17 TRBV6-2/TRBV6-3 TGTGCCAGCAGCGACACCGTAGCGGGAGGGCCAGGAGATACGCAGTATTTT CASSDTVAGGPGDTQYF
few - TRBJ2-2 13 TRBV24-1 TGTGCCACCAGTGACTTAGTATTCGGGGAGCTGTTTTTT CATSDLVFGELFF
- - TRBJ2-5 15 TRBV12-3/TRBV12-4 TGTGCCAGCAGTTTATCCTCCACTAGCACGGAGACCCAGTACTTC CASSLSSTSTETQYF
- TRBD1 TRBJ2-2 15 TRBV5-1 TGCGCCAGCAGCTCGGGACAGGGGGACGCCGGGGAGCTGTTTTTT CASSSGQGDAGELFF
many TRBD1 TRBJ2-1 21 TRBV13 TGTGCCAGCAGCTCCTTTAAACCGGGACAGGAGGTTTCGAGCTCCTACAATGAGCAGTTCTTC CASSSFKPGQEVSSSYNEQFF
- - TRBJ2-7 13 TRBV20-1 TGCAGTGCTAGACGAGGGGGCTCCTACGAGCAGTACTTC CSARRGGSYEQYF
few - TRBJ2-5 13 TRBV12-3/TRBV12-4 TGTGCCAGTTTACTTACAGGGTCGGGGACCCAGTACTTC CASLLTGSGTQYF
- TRBD1 TRBJ1-1 18 TRBV12-3/TRBV12-4 TGTGCCAGCAGTACCGTTTCGACAGGGGCCAGATCTGACACTGAAGCTTTCTTT CASSTVSTGARSDTEAFF